The 22 T cell receptor beta chains below all came from one sample that was sequenced in a study of blood T cell repertoires in COVID-19. Clones were read by immunoSEQ multiplex PCR, and TCRdb kept only the in-frame ones, dropping some. In the table there are around 240,000 clones, roughly 88% of which are singletons. The specimen was PBMCs or T cells enriched from blood (not recorded which). These TCRs come from a woman in her 50s who had recovered from COVID-19.

The sample holds a few counts of this clone. The chain is built from TRBV28 and TRBJ1-4; D is perhaps TRBD1 (6 bases). Germline V gene sequence: CDR1 MDHEN, CDR2 SYDVKM. V lost 6 bases and J lost 1, with 12 bases in between. The CDR3 length is 15 residues. As DNA, the CDR3 is TGTGCCAGCAGCACTACCAGGGGAACTAATGAAAAACTGTTTTTT. It specifies CASSTTRGTNEKLFF.

The chain recombines TRBV28 with TRBJ2-7; D is unresolved. Trimming took off 6 bases at V and 0 bases at J, with 6 bases between the two ends. Germline V lookup: CDR1 MDHEN, CDR2 SYDVKM. CDR3 length: 12 residues. In nucleotides, the CDR3 is TGTGCCAGCAGCCATAGCTCCTACGAGCAGTACTTC. It yields the protein CASSHSSYEQYF.

This chain joins TRBV28 and TRBJ2-1; D is undetermined. The germline V and J ends were trimmed by 1 base and 9 bases, with 7 bases remaining between them. From germline, CDR1 is MDHEN and CDR2 SYDVKM. The CDR3 is 12 amino acids. CDR3 amino acids: CASSLSVSEQFF. The CDR3 DNA reads TGTGCCAGCAGTTTATCGGTTTCTGAGCAGTTCTTC. The full variable domain, completed using reference TRBV28 and TRBJ2-1, is DVKVTQSSRYLVKRTGEKVFLECVQDMDHENMFWYRQDPGLGLRLIYFSYDVKMKEKGDIPEGYSVSREKKERFSLILESASTNQTSMYLCASSLSVSEQFFGPGTRLTVL.

The CDR3 is CASSLAEDRWNTEAFF. In nucleotides, the CDR3 is TGTGCCAGCAGTTTGGCGGAGGACAGGTGGAACACTGAAGCTTTCTTT. This chain links TRBV27 with TRBJ1-1, with TRBD1 matching 7 bases. The germline V gene encodes CDR1 MNHEY and CDR2 SMNVEV (reference sequence). After removal of 3 bases from V and 1 base from J, the junction contained 8 bases not matched to a gene. There are 16 residues in the CDR3.

The chain has TRBV11-3 and TRBJ1-1; perhaps TRBD1 as D (5 bases). Germline CDR1 is SGHNT and CDR2 is YENEEA. The CDR3 loop spans 14 amino acids. The germline V and J ends were trimmed by 1 base and 1 base, with 7 bases remaining between them. In nucleotides, the CDR3 is TGTGCCAGCAGCTTAGCGGGGGGGAACACTGAAGCTTTCTTT. It yields the protein CASSLAGGNTEAFF.

The rearrangement links TRBV6-5 to TRBJ2-1, with TRBD1 matching 7 bases. V was pared by 6 bases and J by 6 bases, with 5 bases of the junction left unmatched. This CDR3 has 13 amino acids. From germline, CDR1 is MNHEY and CDR2 SVGAGI. The CDR3 spells CASRSGTVNEQFF. The DNA of the CDR3 is TGTGCCAGCAGATCCGGGACAGTCAATGAGCAGTTCTTC.

This rearrangement joins TRBV2 to TRBJ1-5; TRBD1 matches 8 bases. V trimming: 7 bases; J trimming: 7 bases; junction bases outside the gene matches: 12. The CDR3 has 15 amino acids. Looked up from germline, CDR1 is SNHLY and CDR2 is FYNNEI. The CDR3 sequence is CASKIDLQGGQPQHF. CDR3 DNA: TGTGCCAGCAAAATCGATCTACAGGGGGGACAGCCCCAGCATTTT. Looking up the rest from reference TRBV2 and TRBJ1-5 gives the full variable domain: EPEVTQTPSHQVTQMGQEVILRCVPISNHLYFYWYRQILGQKVEFLVSFYNNEISEKSEIFDDQFSVERPDGSNFTLKIRSTKLEDSAMYFCASKIDLQGGQPQHFGDGTRLSIL.

CDR3 amino acids: CAISERTGPSTGELFF. CDR3 coding DNA: TGTGCCATCAGTGAGCGGACAGGGCCCTCCACCGGGGAGCTGTTTTTT. This chain connects TRBV10-3 to TRBJ2-2; 8 positions agree with TRBD1. The CDR3 is 16 amino acids. The V gene end was trimmed by 2 bases and the J gene end by 4 bases; junction bases not matched to a gene: 6. Germline assignment: CDR1 ENHRY and CDR2 SYGVKD.

The rearrangement links TRBV14 to TRBJ2-3; 9 positions match TRBD1. V shed 1 base and J 4 bases; nucleotides not matched to a gene: 12. Germline values: CDR1 SGHDN, CDR2 FVKESK. This CDR3 has 18 amino acids. CDR3 sequence: CASSQVPPGTGTSDTQYF. CDR3 nucleotide sequence: TGTGCCAGCAGCCAAGTCCCTCCCGGGACAGGGACTTCAGATACGCAGTATTTT.

J is TRBJ2-1 and V is TRBV7-9; D may be TRBD2 (6 bases). The CDR3 is made up of 16 amino acids. Between the trimmed V and J ends, which lost 2 bases and 12 bases, there was a span of 23 bases. CDR1 is SEHNR and CDR2 is FQNEAQ in the germline V gene (reference sequence). The CDR3: CASSLWGVRGRRGQFF. The CDR3 bases are TGTGCCAGCAGCTTATGGGGTGTTCGGGGGAGGAGGGGGCAGTTCTTC.

Details on this clone: The sample has other DNA sequences that encode this CDR3 too. The V call is TRBV28, the J call TRBJ1-1; D is perhaps TRBD1 (5 bases). V lost 2 bases to trimming and J lost 4 bases, with 8 bases between them. Per germline, CDR1 MDHEN and CDR2 SYDVKM. The CDR3 spans 13 residues. The CDR3 coding sequence is TGTGCCAGCAGTTTAGGGGGAGGCACTGAAGCTTTCTTT. Its protein is CASSLGGGTEAFF.

This chain links TRBV6-5 with TRBJ2-1, with 7 bases identical to TRBD2. This CDR3 has 15 amino acids. Unmatched junction bases numbered 14, after V lost 8 bases and J lost 7 bases. Looked up from germline, CDR1 is MNHEY and CDR2 is SVGAGI. DNA for the CDR3: TGTGCCAGCGGAGGTGGGCGGGAGTGGGTGAATGAGCAGTTCTTC. Protein sequence: CASGGGREWVNEQFF.

The gene calls are TRBV6-1 and TRBJ1-4; D gene ambiguous. The germline V gene has CDR1 MNHNS and CDR2 SASEGT. Trimming took 4 bases from V and 0 from J, leaving 15 bases between them. There are 17 residues in the CDR3. The CDR3 coding sequence is TGTGCCAGCAGTGTTTTTCCCACTGTAGCAACTAATGAAAAACTGTTTTTT. It yields the protein CASSVFPTVATNEKLFF.

This chain links TRBV2 with TRBJ2-3; D is perhaps TRBD1 (5 bases). Germline CDR1 reads SNHLY; CDR2 reads FYNNEI. V lost 4 bases and J 2 bases, leaving 7 bases between the germline ends. The CDR3 extends over 13 amino acids. The CDR3 nucleotides are TGTGCCAGCAGTGGGGGCCTCACAGATACGCAGTATTTT. Its protein product is CASSGGLTDTQYF.

The rearrangement uses TRBV27 and TRBJ2-7; maybe TRBD2 (6 bases). CDR3 length: 13 residues. Trimming took off 4 bases at V and 6 bases at J, with 13 bases between the two ends. CDR1 MNHEY and CDR2 SMNVEV come from the germline V gene (reference sequence). The CDR3 sequence is CASSYGSDGEQYF. The DNA of the CDR3 is TGTGCCAGCAGTTACGGGAGCGATGGCGAGCAGTACTTC.

V usage is TRBV5-1 and J usage is TRBJ2-1; 10 nucleotides align to TRBD2. The length of the CDR3 is 16 residues. The germline CDR1 and CDR2 sequences are SGHRS and YFSETQ. After removal of 4 bases from V and 9 bases from J, the junction contained 13 bases not matched to a gene. The CDR3 sequence is CASSTAGASGSIEQFF. For the CDR3, the DNA is TGCGCCAGCAGCACGGCTGGGGCTAGCGGGAGTATTGAGCAGTTCTTC.

The chain uses TRBV28 and TRBJ1-2; 9 bases match TRBD1. J was trimmed by 4 bases and V by 5 bases; bases with no gene match: 8. Germline loops: CDR1 MDHEN, CDR2 SYDVKM. The CDR3 runs to 15 residues. In DNA form, the CDR3 reads TGTGCCAGCAGTCCAACGCCGGGACAGGGCTATGGCTACACCTTC. Its protein is CASSPTPGQGYGYTF.

The chain has TRBV14 and TRBJ2-1; 9 bases agree with TRBD2. This CDR3 has 14 amino acids. From germline, CDR1 is SGHDN and CDR2 FVKESK. J was trimmed by 7 bases and V by 1 base; bases with no gene match: 2. The CDR3 sequence: CASSQGLAGNEQFF. The CDR3 region has the DNA TGTGCCAGCAGCCAAGGGCTAGCGGGAAATGAGCAGTTCTTC.

The chain recombines TRBV19 with TRBJ1-5; 7 positions agree with TRBD1. CDR3 length: 14 amino acids. Looked up from germline, CDR1 is LNHDA and CDR2 is SQIVND (reference sequence). The ends lost 6 bases at V and 3 bases at J; junction bases unmatched: 5. The CDR3: CASSITGDNQPQHF. Here the CDR3 DNA reads TGTGCCAGTAGCATAACAGGGGACAATCAGCCCCAGCATTTT.

This clone appeared a few times. V is TRBV19 and J is TRBJ1-5, with a tentative D call TRBD1 (5 bases). Germline loops: CDR1 LNHDA, CDR2 SQIVND (reference sequence). The CDR3 contains 16 residues. The V and J ends lost 4 bases and 4 bases respectively, with 17 bases between them. The CDR3: CASSRQTEEENQPQHF. The CDR3 nucleotides are TGTGCCAGTAGTAGACAGACCGAAGAGGAGAATCAGCCCCAGCATTTT.

This rearrangement joins TRBV4-1 to TRBJ2-3, with TRBD2 matching 9 bases. Germline CDR1 is MGHRA and CDR2 is YSYEKL. With 0 bases clipped from V and 6 bases from J, the junction kept 1 base outside the gene matches. This CDR3 contains 14 residues. The CDR3 sequence is CASSQEAGGDTQYF. For the CDR3, the DNA is TGCGCCAGCAGCCAAGAGGCGGGGGGGGATACGCAGTATTTT.

V and J are TRBV4-1 and TRBJ1-4, with 7 bases lining up with TRBD1. J gave up 8 bases and V 5 bases, and 8 bases lay outside the gene matches. CDR1 and CDR2 from the germline V gene are MGHRA and YSYEKL. This CDR3 contains 14 residues. CDR3 region: CASSYRQGTEKLFF. The CDR3 coding sequence is TGCGCCAGCAGCTATAGACAGGGAACGGAAAAACTGTTTTTT.